This is a list of T cell receptor beta chains from one sample in a study of blood T cell repertoires in COVID-19. The repertoire was sequenced with immunoSEQ multiplex PCR; TCRdb's copy has only in-frame clones and lacks some. Of more than 200,000 clones listed, just over 85% are singletons. Sequenced sample: peripheral blood. The receptors were sampled from a man aged 50-59 years with acute or convalescent COVID-19. The CDR3 runs from the conserved cysteine through the conserved F or W. The D gene is left open where the match is weak. Some rows mark clone size as missing; the rest say once, few, many or name a class of expanded clone.

j_gene | v_gene | d_gene | abundance | CDR3aa | CDR3nt
TRBJ1-6 | TRBV7-8 | . | . | CASSYYRTENNSPLHF | TGTGCCAGCAGCTATTACAGGACGGAAAATAATTCACCCCTCCACTTT
TRBJ2-3 | TRBV7-6 | . | . | CASASDKGFTDTQYF | TGTGCCAGCGCCTCAGACAAAGGTTTCACAGATACGCAGTATTTT
TRBJ1-5 | TRBV5-1 | . | . | CASRRGDFETQHF | TGCGCCAGCAGACGCGGGGATTTCGAAACCCAGCATTTT
TRBJ2-3 | TRBV5-1 | TRBD2 | . | CASSLASGGLADTQYF | TGCGCCAGCAGCTTGGCTAGCGGGGGGTTGGCAGATACGCAGTATTTT
TRBJ1-2 | TRBV3-1/TRBV3-2 | . | once | CASSQVRPSIGGYGYTF | TGTGCCAGCAGCCAAGTCCGACCTTCTATAGGCGGCTATGGCTACACCTTC
TRBJ1-6 | TRBV9 | TRBD1 | few | CASSNSGDSNSPLHF | TGTGCCAGCAGTAACTCTGGGGACAGTAATTCACCCCTCCACTTT
TRBJ1-6 | TRBV3-1/TRBV3-2 | . | . | CASSQQGPQPHSPLHF | TGTGCCAGCAGCCAACAGGGGCCCCAACCTCATTCACCCCTCCACTTT
TRBJ1-5 | TRBV10-3 | . | . | CAISATVGNQPQHF | TGTGCCATCAGTGCGACAGTCGGCAATCAGCCCCAGCATTTT
TRBJ2-7 | TRBV5-6 | TRBD1 | . | CASSFGTGFYEQYF | TGTGCCAGCAGCTTTGGGACAGGGTTTTACGAGCAGTACTTC
TRBJ1-5 | TRBV10-3 | . | . | CAISEELLNQPQHF | TGTGCCATCAGTGAGGAACTGCTCAATCAGCCCCAGCATTTT
TRBJ2-7 | TRBV6-5 | . | . | CASSPGASYEQYF | TGTGCCAGCAGCCCGGGAGCCTCCTACGAGCAGTACTTC
TRBJ1-6 | TRBV19 | . | . | CASSKWGDNSPLHF | TGTGCCAGTAGTAAGTGGGGGGATAATTCACCCCTCCACTTT
TRBJ2-1 | TRBV5-5 | TRBD2 | . | CASSLEPAGGPEQFF | TGTGCCAGCAGCTTGGAACCAGCGGGGGGCCCCGAGCAGTTCTTC
TRBJ2-1 | TRBV7-2 | . | . | CASSLGWGDEQFF | TGTGCCAGCAGCTTAGGGTGGGGGGATGAGCAGTTCTTC
TRBJ1-1 | TRBV7-9 | . | . | CASSLMASGTEAFF | TGTGCCAGCAGCTTAATGGCTAGTGGGACTGAAGCTTTCTTT
TRBJ1-2 | TRBV6-2/TRBV6-3 | . | . | CASSREGHSYGYTF | TGTGCCAGCAGTCGGGAGGGACATAGCTATGGCTACACCTTC
TRBJ2-7 | TRBV10-3 | . | . | CAISDLAGRGTYEQYF | TGTGCCATCAGTGATTTGGCGGGCAGGGGAACCTACGAGCAGTACTTC
TRBJ2-3 | TRBV9 | TRBD2 | . | CASNRAGGHETQYF | TGTGCCAGCAACAGAGCGGGGGGGCATGAAACGCAGTATTTT
TRBJ2-7 | TRBV6-6 | . | . | CASTTRDSYEQYF | TGTGCCAGCACGACACGAGACAGCTACGAGCAGTACTTC
TRBJ1-5 | TRBV3-1/TRBV3-2 | . | few | CASSQASGIGNQPQHF | TGTGCCAGCAGCCAAGCTTCGGGGATTGGCAATCAGCCCCAGCATTTT
TRBJ1-1 | TRBV3-1/TRBV3-2 | TRBD1 | . | CASSRSGGNTEAFF | TGTGCCAGCAGCCGGTCAGGGGGAAACACTGAAGCTTTCTTT